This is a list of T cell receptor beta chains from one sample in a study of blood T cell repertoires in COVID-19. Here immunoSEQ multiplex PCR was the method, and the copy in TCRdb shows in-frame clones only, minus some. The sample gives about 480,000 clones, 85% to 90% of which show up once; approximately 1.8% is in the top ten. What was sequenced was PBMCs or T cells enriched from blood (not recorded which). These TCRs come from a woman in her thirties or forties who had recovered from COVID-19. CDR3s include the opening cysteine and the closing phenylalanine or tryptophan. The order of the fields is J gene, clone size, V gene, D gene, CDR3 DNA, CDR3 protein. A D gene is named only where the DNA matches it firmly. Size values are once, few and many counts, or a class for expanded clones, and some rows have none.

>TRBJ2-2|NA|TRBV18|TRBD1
TGTGCCAGCTCACCACGGACAGGGCCTAACACCGGGGAGCTGTTTTTT
CASSPRTGPNTGELFF
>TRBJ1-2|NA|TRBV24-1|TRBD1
TGTGCCACCAGTGATTCACAGGGGCCCTTATATGGCTACACCTTC
CATSDSQGPLYGYTF
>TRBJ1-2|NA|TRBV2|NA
TGTGCCAGCGCTCATTTGAGGGCCAACTATGGCTACACCTTC
CASAHLRANYGYTF
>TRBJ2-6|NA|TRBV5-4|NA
TGTGCCAGCAGCCCAATACTGACAGGACCCTCTGGGGCCAACGTCCTGACTTTC
CASSPILTGPSGANVLTF
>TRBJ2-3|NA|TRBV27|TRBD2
TGTGCCAGCAGTTTACGACCGACGGGGGGAAAATGGGCAGATACGCAGTATTTT
CASSLRPTGGKWADTQYF
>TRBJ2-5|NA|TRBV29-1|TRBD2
TGCAGCGTTGCCACTTGGGGCGGGAGTGAGACCCAGTACTTC
CSVATWGGSETQYF
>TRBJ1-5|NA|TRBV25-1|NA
TGTGCCAGCAGCCGGGGAGCTGAGCCCCAGCATTTT
CASSRGAEPQHF
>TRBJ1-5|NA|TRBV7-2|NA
TGTGCCAGCAGCTTAGGAGCGACCAATCAGCCCCAGCATTTT
CASSLGATNQPQHF
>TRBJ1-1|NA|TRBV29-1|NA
TGCAGCGTTGATCAGCGGAACACTGAAGCTTTCTTT
CSVDQRNTEAFF
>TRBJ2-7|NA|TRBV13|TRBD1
TGTGCCAGCAGCGCCCGGACAGGGGGAGTTTACGAGCAGTACTTC
CASSARTGGVYEQYF
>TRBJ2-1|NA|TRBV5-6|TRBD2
TGTGCCAGCAGCTTAGGACTAGCGGGAGGAATATCCTACAATGAGCAGTTCTTC
CASSLGLAGGISYNEQFF
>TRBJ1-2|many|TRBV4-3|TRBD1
TGCGCCAGCAGCCAGGACAGGGGGCAGCTCGCTATCTATGGCTACACCTTC
CASSQDRGQLAIYGYTF
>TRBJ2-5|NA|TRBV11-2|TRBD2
TGTGCCAGCAGCTTAGTAACTAGCGGCCAAGAGACCCAGTACTTC
CASSLVTSGQETQYF
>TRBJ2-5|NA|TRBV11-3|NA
TGTGCCAGCAGCCGCCGCTGGGTTTCGGGGGACCAAGAGACCCAGTACTTC
CASSRRWVSGDQETQYF
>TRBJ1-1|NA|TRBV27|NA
TGTGCCAGCAGTTTTGAGACAAAGCTGAACACTGAAGCTTTCTTT
CASSFETKLNTEAFF
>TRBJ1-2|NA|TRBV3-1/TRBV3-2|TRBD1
TGTGCCAGCAGTCAGGGGGGTCCTAACTATGGCTACACCTTC
CASSQGGPNYGYTF